What follows are 11 T cell receptor beta chains derived from one specimen sequenced in a study of blood T cell repertoires in COVID-19. Profiled with immunoSEQ multiplex PCR; TCRdb holds only in-frame clones, not every one. The sample contains 95,000 to 110,000 clones, about 80% of which appear only once. Sequencing was performed on peripheral blood. These receptors were taken from a woman of 80 years or more with active or convalescent COVID-19.

The rearrangement joins TRBV6-4 to TRBJ2-1; 7 nucleotides line up with TRBD2. V lost 3 bases and J lost 14; bases outside the gene matches: 10. From germline, CDR1 is MRHNA and CDR2 SNTAGT. The CDR3 has 13 residues. CDR3 coding DNA: TGTGCCAGCAGTGAAGACTCGCGGGAGTCAAAGTTCTTC. It is translated as CASSEDSRESKFF.

The chain links TRBV30 to TRBJ1-5; D gene unclear. Between the trimmed V and J ends, which lost 3 bases and 0 bases, there was a span of 9 bases. The length of the CDR3 is 14 residues. Germline V gene sequence: CDR1 GTSNPN, CDR2 SVGIG (reference sequence). For the CDR3, the DNA is TGTGCCTGGAGATATGGGAGTAGCAATCAGCCCCAGCATTTT. This codes for CAWRYGSSNQPQHF.

The chain joins TRBV27 to TRBJ2-3; D is perhaps TRBD1 (5 bases). Germline lookup yields CDR1 MNHEY and CDR2 SMNVEV (reference sequence). The V and J ends lost 2 bases and 1 base respectively, with 10 bases between them. There are 15 residues in the CDR3. Here the CDR3 DNA reads TGTGCCAGCAGTTTACCAGGGAAGGGCACAGATACGCAGTATTTT. This gives the protein CASSLPGKGTDTQYF.

The chain has TRBV7-2 and TRBJ1-5; D is possibly TRBD1 (5 bases). Trimming took off 5 bases at V and 6 bases at J, with 11 bases between the two ends. Germline lookup yields CDR1 SGHTA and CDR2 FQGNSA. This CDR3 region has 13 residues. The CDR3 nucleotides are TGTGCCAGCAGCCAAGGGGCTCTTCAGCCCCAGCATTTT. Its translation is CASSQGALQPQHF. The entire variable domain, with the rest obtained from reference TRBV7-2 and TRBJ1-5, is as follows: GAGVSQSPSNKVTEKGKDVELRCDPISGHTALYWYRQSLGQGLEFLIYFQGNSAPDKSGLPSDRFSAERTGGSVSTLTIQRTQQEDSAVYLCASSQGALQPQHFGDGTRLSIL.

As for this clone: At the DNA level, this CDR3 is encoded by other sequences in the same sample as well. The chain joins TRBV7-2 to TRBJ2-7, with 9 nucleotides matching TRBD2. Germline CDR1 SGHTA, CDR2 FQGNSA. J gave up 0 bases and V 5 bases, and 2 bases lay outside the gene matches. The CDR3 loop spans 14 amino acids. The chain's CDR3 is CASSLSGSSYEQYF. The CDR3 nucleotides are TGTGCCAGCAGCCTTAGCGGGAGCTCCTACGAGCAGTACTTC. The whole variable domain, filled in from reference TRBV7-2 and TRBJ2-7, reads GAGVSQSPSNKVTEKGKDVELRCDPISGHTALYWYRQSLGQGLEFLIYFQGNSAPDKSGLPSDRFSAERTGGSVSTLTIQRTQQEDSAVYLCASSLSGSSYEQYFGPGTRLTVT.

This clone was seen more than once but under ten times. The chain is built from TRBV14 and TRBJ1-5; a possible D gene is TRBD1 (5 bases). CDR1 and CDR2 (germline): SGHDN, FVKESK. The CDR3 totals 12 residues. V dropped 4 bases and J dropped 6 bases, with 7 bases sitting between them. Written as DNA, the CDR3 is TGTGCCAGCAGCCGGGGGGGTCAGCCCCAGCATTTT. Translation: CASSRGGQPQHF.

This chain uses TRBV6-2 or TRBV6-3 with TRBJ1-2; D perhaps matches TRBD1 (5 bases). The CDR3 is made up of 13 amino acids. V shed 6 bases and J shed 2 bases, with 10 bases lying between them. CDR1 MNHEY and CDR2 SVGEGT come from the germline V gene. The CDR3 here is CASSLDSNYGYTF. Here the CDR3 DNA reads TGTGCCAGCAGCCTAGACAGCAACTATGGCTACACCTTC.

V and J are TRBV10-3 and TRBJ1-2, with 8 bases that match TRBD1. CDR3 length: 16 amino acids. The germline gives CDR1 ENHRY, CDR2 SYGVKD. With 5 bases clipped from V and 6 bases from J, the junction kept 14 bases outside the gene matches. The CDR3 loop reads CAISTGQSSGGDGYTF. The DNA of the CDR3 is TGTGCCATCAGTACCGGACAATCGTCAGGGGGCGATGGCTACACCTTC.

The chain carries TRBV6-6 and TRBJ2-7, with no clear D. The CDR3 is made up of 13 amino acids. V was clipped by 8 bases and J by 0 bases, with 11 bases between them. Germline assignment: CDR1 MNHNY and CDR2 SVGAGI (reference sequence). The CDR3 DNA reads as TGTGCCAGCGGGCCCCGAAGCTCCTACGAGCAGTACTTC. Amino acid sequence: CASGPRSSYEQYF.

The CDR3 protein is CAISWDRMNTEAFF. The CDR3 bases are TGTGCCATCAGTTGGGACAGGATGAACACTGAAGCTTTCTTT. The chain links TRBV10-3 to TRBJ1-1; 8 nucleotides match TRBD1. This CDR3 region has 14 residues. The ends lost 5 bases at V and 0 bases at J; junction bases unmatched: 2. The germline V gene has CDR1 ENHRY and CDR2 SYGVKD.

The V and J genes are TRBV5-4 and TRBJ2-7; 10 nucleotides align to TRBD2. With 3 bases clipped from V and 3 bases from J, the junction kept 6 bases outside the gene matches. Germline values: CDR1 SGHNT, CDR2 YYREEE (reference sequence). The CDR3 has 15 residues. The CDR3 reads CASSSSGGRIYEQYF. In DNA form, the CDR3 reads TGTGCCAGCAGCTCTAGCGGGGGTAGAATCTACGAGCAGTACTTC.